This record covers a single TCR beta chain. These data are taken from a study of blood T cell repertoires in COVID-19. About the study: COVID-19 samples from acute and convalescent phases originated in the United States, Italy and Spain. The analysed material was cDNA or gDNA that came from T cells, B-cell-depleted T cells, or PBMCs.

The length of the CDR3 is 16 residues. V gave up 1 base and J gave up 5 bases; unmatched junction bases: 7. In germline, CDR1 is MGHRA, CDR2 YSYEKL. Methods used by the authors: It was from reference gene primer amplification that nucleated cell counts were estimated. Clones were read by immunoSEQ multiplex PCR, and TCRdb kept only the in-frame ones, dropping some. Clone size and the V and J calls come from that table; the DNA yielded D and trimming. The sample contains roughly 500,000 clones, roughly nine tenths of which appear only once. The J gene is TRBJ2-1, the V gene TRBV4-1; 8 bases match TRBD1. Sequencing was carried out using PBMCs or T cells enriched from blood (not recorded which). This clonotype was obtained from a woman aged 60 to 75 who had recovered from COVID-19. CDR3 bases: TGCGCCAGCAGCCAAGTACCCGGACAGGGAGACAATGAGCAGTTCTTC. Residues: CASSQVPGQGDNEQFF.